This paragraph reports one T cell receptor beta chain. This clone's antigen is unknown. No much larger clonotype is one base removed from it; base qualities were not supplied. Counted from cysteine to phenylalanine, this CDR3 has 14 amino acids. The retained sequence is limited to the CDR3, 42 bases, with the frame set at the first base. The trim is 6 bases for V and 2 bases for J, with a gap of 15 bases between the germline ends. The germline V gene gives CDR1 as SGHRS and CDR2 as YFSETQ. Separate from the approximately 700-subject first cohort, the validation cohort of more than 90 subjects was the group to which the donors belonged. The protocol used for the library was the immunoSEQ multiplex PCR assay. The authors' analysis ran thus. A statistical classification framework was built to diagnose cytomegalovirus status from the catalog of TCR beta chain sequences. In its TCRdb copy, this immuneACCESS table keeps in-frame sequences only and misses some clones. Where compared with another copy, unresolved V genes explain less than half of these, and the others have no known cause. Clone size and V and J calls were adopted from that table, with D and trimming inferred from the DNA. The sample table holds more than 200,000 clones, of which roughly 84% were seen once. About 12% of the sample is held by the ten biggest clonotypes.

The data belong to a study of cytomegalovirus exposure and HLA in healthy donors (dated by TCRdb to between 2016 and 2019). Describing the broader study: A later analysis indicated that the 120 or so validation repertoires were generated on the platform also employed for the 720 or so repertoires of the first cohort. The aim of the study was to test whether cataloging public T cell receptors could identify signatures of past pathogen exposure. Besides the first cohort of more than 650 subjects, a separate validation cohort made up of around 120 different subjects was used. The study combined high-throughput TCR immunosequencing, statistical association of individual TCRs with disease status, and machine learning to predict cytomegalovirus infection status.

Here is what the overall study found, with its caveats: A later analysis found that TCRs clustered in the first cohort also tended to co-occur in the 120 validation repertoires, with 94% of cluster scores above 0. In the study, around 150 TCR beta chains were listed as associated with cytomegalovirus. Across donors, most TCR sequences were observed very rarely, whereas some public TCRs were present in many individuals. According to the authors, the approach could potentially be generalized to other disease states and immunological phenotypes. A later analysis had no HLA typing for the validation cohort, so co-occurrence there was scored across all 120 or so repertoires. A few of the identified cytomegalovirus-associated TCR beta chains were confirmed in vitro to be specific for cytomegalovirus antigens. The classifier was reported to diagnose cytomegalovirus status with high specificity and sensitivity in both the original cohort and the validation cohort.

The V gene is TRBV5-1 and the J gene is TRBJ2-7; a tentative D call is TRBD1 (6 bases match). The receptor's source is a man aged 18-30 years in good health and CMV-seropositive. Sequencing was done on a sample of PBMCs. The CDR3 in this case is CASTSGRGAYEQYF. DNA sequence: TGCGCCAGCACATCGGGCAGGGGCGCCTACGAGCAGTACTTC.